This T cell receptor (beta chain) was captured by sequencing in a study of T-cell reconstitution after alpha-beta-depleted transplantation in children. Regarding the study as a whole: Reported findings indicate that, about two months after transplant, alpha-beta T cells came from several hundred expanded clones, which were derived from non-depleted graft cells. Hyperexpanded clones declined; after one year, newly produced T cells mostly supplied diversity.

TCRbeta library construction was performed incorporating unique molecular identifiers. Each CDR3 protein gets one entry after TCRdb re-called the PCR reads with MiXCR. This sample yields just under 150,000 distinct CDR3 sequences, of which about 8.8% are seen a single time; 15% to 20% belongs to the top ten. This clonotype was found a few times. Its antigen remains unidentified. With 2 bases removed from V and 3 bases from J, the gap between germline ends came to 5 bases. The CDR3 consists of 13 residues. Germline-derived CDR1 and CDR2 are KGHSH and LQKENI. Sequences were derived from PBMCs, mostly from graft donor cells, sampled 180 days after TCRalphabeta/CD19-depleted stem cell transplant. V usage is TRBV18 and J usage is TRBJ1-5, with D tentatively TRBD1 (5 bases). The sequence came from a female patient between 2 and 15 years old who had a stem cell transplant for congenital amegakaryocytic thrombocytopenia, so the T cells may come from the graft donor. The CDR3 bases are TGTGCCAGCTCACCAGGGGCCAATCAGCCCCAGCATTTT. Translated: CASSPGANQPQHF.